This TCR beta chain was captured by sequencing in a study of tumor-infiltrating lymphocytes in primary liver carcinoma. From around 500 ng of total RNA, TCR beta-specific cDNA was reverse-transcribed using a constant-region primer. Library construction for TCR beta comprised three nested multiplex PCR rounds performed with slightly modified ARM-PCR. Primers for the first two PCR rounds were TRBV1-TRBV30 forward primers and a C-beta reverse primer (about 10 cycles per round). A single record per CDR3 protein comes from TCRdb applying MiXCR to the multiplex PCR reads. The table has approximately 320,000 distinct CDR3 sequences, around 50% seen once; the top ten hold about 17%. This CDR3 contains 15 residues. J lost 4 bases, V lost 5 bases, and 7 bases had no gene match. In addition to blood RNA drawn from unsorted whole blood, germline DNA was extracted.

Sequencing was done on a sample of peripheral blood. The chain uses TRBV12-3 or TRBV12-4 and TRBJ2-3; TRBD2 matches at 9 bases. The source is a woman under 40 with primary liver carcinoma and hepatitis B virus infection. CDR3 DNA sequence: TGTGCCAGCAGTCCCGTAGCGGGAGATCCAGATACGCAGTATTTT. As protein: CASSPVAGDPDTQYF.